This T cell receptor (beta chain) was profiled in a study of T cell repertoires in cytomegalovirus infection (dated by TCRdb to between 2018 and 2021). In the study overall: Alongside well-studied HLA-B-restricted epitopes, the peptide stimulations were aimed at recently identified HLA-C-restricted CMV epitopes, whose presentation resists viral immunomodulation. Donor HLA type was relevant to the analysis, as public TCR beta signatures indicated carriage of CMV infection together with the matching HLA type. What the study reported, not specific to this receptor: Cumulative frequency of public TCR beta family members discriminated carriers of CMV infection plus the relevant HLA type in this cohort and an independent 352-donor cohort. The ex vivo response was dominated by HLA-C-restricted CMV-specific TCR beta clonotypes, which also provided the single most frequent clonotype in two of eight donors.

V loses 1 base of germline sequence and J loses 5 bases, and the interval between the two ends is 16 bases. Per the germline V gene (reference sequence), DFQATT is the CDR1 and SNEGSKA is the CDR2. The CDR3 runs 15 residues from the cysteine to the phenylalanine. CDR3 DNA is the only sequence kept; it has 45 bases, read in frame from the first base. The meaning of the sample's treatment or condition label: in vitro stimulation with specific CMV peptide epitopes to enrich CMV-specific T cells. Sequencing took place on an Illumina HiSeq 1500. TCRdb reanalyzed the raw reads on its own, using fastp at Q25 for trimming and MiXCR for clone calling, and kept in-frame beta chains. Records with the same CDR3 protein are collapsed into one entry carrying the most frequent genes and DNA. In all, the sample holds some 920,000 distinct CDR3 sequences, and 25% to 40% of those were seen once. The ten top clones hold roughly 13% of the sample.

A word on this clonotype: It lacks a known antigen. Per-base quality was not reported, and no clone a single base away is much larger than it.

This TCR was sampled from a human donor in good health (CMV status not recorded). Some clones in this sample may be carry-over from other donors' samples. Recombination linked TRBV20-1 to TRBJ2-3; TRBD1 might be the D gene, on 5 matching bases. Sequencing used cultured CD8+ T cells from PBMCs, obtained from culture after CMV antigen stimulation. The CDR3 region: CSARAGRAWGDTQYF. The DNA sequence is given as TGCAGTGCTAGAGCGGGCAGGGCCTGGGGAGATACGCAGTATTTT.